This TCR beta chain was identified during a study of long-term antiretroviral therapy in people with HIV. The run of the v3.0 immunoSEQ assay was at survey level. Profiling relied on immunoSEQ multiplex PCR, and the TCRdb table lists in-frame clones only, not all of them. The sample contains about 19,000 clones, about nine tenths of which appear only once. From germline, CDR1 is SEHNR and CDR2 FQNEAQ (reference sequence). The germline V and J ends were trimmed by 7 bases and 7 bases, with 16 bases remaining between them. The CDR3 covers 14 residues. This clonotype originated in a man between 50 and 59 years old with HIV. Sequenced here: unsorted PBMCs, sampled 3 years after starting antiretroviral therapy. The genes are TRBV7-9 and TRBJ2-2, with TRBD1 as a possible D gene (6 bases). The CDR3 nucleotides are TGTGCCAGCAACGAAGACAGGTTTCACGGGGAGCTGTTTTTT. Its protein product is CASNEDRFHGELFF.